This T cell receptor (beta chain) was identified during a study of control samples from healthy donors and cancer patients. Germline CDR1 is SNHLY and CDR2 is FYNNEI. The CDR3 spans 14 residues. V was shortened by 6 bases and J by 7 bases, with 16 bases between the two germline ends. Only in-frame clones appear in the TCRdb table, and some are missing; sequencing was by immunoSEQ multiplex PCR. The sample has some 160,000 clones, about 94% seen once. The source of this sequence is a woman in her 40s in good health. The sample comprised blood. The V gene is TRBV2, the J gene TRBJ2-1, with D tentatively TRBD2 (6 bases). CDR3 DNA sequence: TGTGCCAGCAGCCCCGGGACTCCCAATAATGAGCAGTTCTTC. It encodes CASSPGTPNNEQFF.